This TCR beta chain was documented in a study of blood T cell repertoires in COVID-19 (dated by TCRdb to 2018 to 2021). Turning to the overall study: Samples covering the acute and convalescent phases of COVID-19 were provided by collaborators in the United States, Italy and Spain. The samples were drawn from the first 160 participants of the ongoing ImmuneRACE study and from 950 to 1,500 subjects provided by 6 global collaborators. Where available, HLA class I and class II types were taken from metadata supplied by the sample provider and were not determined by assay-based typing. The repertoires were made available in a free public database intended to serve as a resource for research on the immune response to SARS-CoV-2. The prospective study material was composed of cDNA or gDNA derived from T cells, B-cell-depleted T cells, or PBMCs. Subjects who had been exposed to COVID-19, were actively infected with it, or had recovered from it provided the deeply sampled blood TCRbeta repertoires that made up the dataset. Sample metadata almost always included a de-identified subject ID, COVID-19 status, age in years and sex. The investigation overall reported the following: The quantity of clinical and demographic metadata differed by source and by participant and was supplied without curation.

Participants in the prospective study were enrolled through a virtual design, were aged 18 to 89 years, and lived in roughly 24 United States geographic areas. To assign participants to cohorts, the prospective study relied on clinical history that participants themselves reported in a screening survey and a study questionnaire. Recovered participants in ImmuneRACE Cohort 3 were defined as having two consecutive negative NP/OP PCR tests, clearance from a healthcare professional, or resolution of symptoms. In the prospective study, mobile phlebotomists collected whole blood, serum and a nasopharyngeal or oropharyngeal swab from each participant. Participants in the prospective study had the option to provide additional blood draws and questionnaires over a roughly two-month period. Before DNA extraction, blood samples from the prospective study were shipped at room temperature or frozen. This clone was counted a few times. This receptor's antigen is unknown. Base qualities are not at hand, and no much larger clone is one base apart.

From a lookup of the germline V gene (reference sequence), CDR1 and CDR2 are SGHNT and YYREEE. V gives up 0 bases and J gives up 4 bases, and the segment between their germline ends measures 10 bases. The CDR3 sequence holds 14 residues, the cysteine and phenylalanine included. Only the CDR3 DNA stays, 42 bases, in frame from base 1. The immunoSEQ Assay, a bias-controlled multiplex PCR, was used to amplify TCRbeta CDR3 regions from genomic DNA. The authors' analysis ran thus. The number of nucleated cells in each sample was estimated by amplification of reference gene primers within the assay. To quantify the absolute abundance of each unique TCRbeta CDR3 rearrangement, sequence reads were collapsed and filtered. For each sample, productive Simpson clonality was calculated as the square root of Simpson's diversity index over productive rearrangements. TCRdb retrieved this table from immuneACCESS and kept in-frame rearrangements only. Not all clones are present; in checked studies, unresolved V genes account for under half, and no reason is known for the remainder. V, J and clone size are taken as reported in that table, and D and trimming were inferred from the DNA itself. For this sample the table gives fewer than 150,000 clones, of which around 86% were detected only once. The top ten constitute more than 15% of the sample.

The chain was built from TRBV5-4 and TRBJ1-2; tentative D gene TRBD1, with 5 bases matching. The sequencing sample was made of PBMCs or T cells enriched from blood (not recorded which). This clonotype was sampled from a man aged 25-45 years who had recovered from COVID-19. The sequenced DNA is TGTGCCAGCAGCTTGGCCGGGGGACCCTATGGCTACACCTTC. It specifies CASSLAGGPYGYTF.